This record concerns one T cell receptor (beta chain) sequence. The record originates from a study of blood T cell repertoires in COVID-19. At the level of the study: T cells, B-cell-depleted T cells, or PBMCs provided the cDNA or gDNA that served as material.

Methods used by the authors: The assay estimated nucleated cells by amplifying reference gene primers. The repertoire was sequenced with immunoSEQ multiplex PCR; TCRdb's copy has only in-frame clones and lacks some. From that table come the V and J calls and clone size; the DNA was used to work out D and trimming. The profile covers 430,000 or so clones, with 85% to 90% appearing a single time and 1.8% taken by the ten largest. Sequencing was performed on PBMCs or T cells enriched from blood (not recorded which). The source is a woman aged 40 to 55 who had recovered from COVID-19.

Written as DNA, the CDR3 is TGTGCCAGCAGCGCCCTACATCCTACAGGGCCCTCTGGAAACACCATATATTTT. It specifies CASSALHPTGPSGNTIYF. The rearrangement joins TRBV9 to TRBJ1-3; possible D gene TRBD1, 6 bases. Germline-derived CDR1 and CDR2 are SGDLS and YYNGEE. The CDR3 has 18 amino acids. Trimming shortened V by 3 bases and J by 0 bases, and 19 bases separated the two germline ends.